Below, 25 T cell receptor beta chains from the same sample are listed, as sequenced in a study of blood T cell repertoires in COVID-19. Produced via immunoSEQ multiplex PCR; TCRdb's table is partial and in-frame only. The table records about 140,000 clones, roughly four fifths of them present only once. Sequenced input: peripheral blood. The receptors originated from a woman of 80 years or more with active or convalescent COVID-19.

In DNA, the CDR3 is TGCAGTGCCAGTGGTGGCAGCTACGAGCAGTACTTC. It is translated as CSASGGSYEQYF. The V and J genes are TRBV20-1 and TRBJ2-7; no firm D call. Trimming stripped 6 bases from V and 3 bases from J, with 12 bases between. The CDR3 extends over 12 amino acids. Germline lookup yields CDR1 DFQATT and CDR2 SNEGSKA (reference sequence).

The V and J genes are TRBV4-1 and TRBJ2-3; D gene uncertain. CDR3 length: 14 amino acids. Trimming removed 3 bases at V and 2 bases at J, with 9 bases between. Per germline, CDR1 MGHRA and CDR2 YSYEKL. CDR3 sequence reads: CASSQKTSTDTQYF. In DNA, the CDR3 is TGCGCCAGCAGCCAGAAGACTTCCACAGATACGCAGTATTTT.

The genes are TRBV5-1 and TRBJ1-4; TRBD1 matches at 7 bases. Germline trimming cut 4 bases from V and 7 bases from J; bases unmatched to any gene: 7. The CDR3 is made up of 14 amino acids. Germline CDR1 and CDR2: SGHRS and YFSETQ. The CDR3 DNA reads TGCGCCAGCAGCCAAGCAGGGGGAGGTGAAAAACTGTTTTTT. It encodes CASSQAGGGEKLFF.

This clone appeared a few times. This rearrangement joins TRBV6-5 to TRBJ1-2; 8 bases map to TRBD1. This CDR3 has 15 amino acids. Germline trimming cut 0 bases from V and 7 bases from J; bases unmatched to any gene: 7. Looked up from germline, CDR1 is MNHEY and CDR2 is SVGAGI. CDR3 bases: TGTGCCAGCAGTTACTCGACAGGGGCATTGACTGGCTACACCTTC. Residues: CASSYSTGALTGYTF.

This sequence joins TRBV7-3 and TRBJ1-2, with 9 bases aligning to TRBD1. Germline CDR1 reads SGHTA; CDR2 reads FQGTGA. This CDR3 has 13 residues. V dropped 3 bases and J dropped 4; count of bases not matched to a gene: 0. CDR3 coding DNA: TGTGCCAGCAGCTTGGACAGGGGCTATGGCTACACCTTC. Its protein is CASSLDRGYGYTF.

This chain joins TRBV6-6 and TRBJ2-7; no firm D call. This CDR3 spans 13 amino acids. V shed 7 bases and J shed 3 bases, with 13 bases lying between them. CDR1 and CDR2 from the germline V gene are MNHNY and SVGAGI (reference sequence). Here the CDR3 reads CASTSQWFYEQYF. The CDR3 DNA reads TGTGCCAGCACCTCACAATGGTTCTACGAGCAGTACTTC.

This rearrangement joins TRBV15 to TRBJ2-3; a weak D match, TRBD2 (6 bases). The CDR3 runs 15 residues. The ends were cut back, 5 bases at V and 3 bases at J, with 15 bases in the middle. Germline CDR1 LNHNV, CDR2 YYDKDF (reference sequence). The CDR3 reads CATSGGYSGTDTQYF. DNA for the CDR3: TGTGCCACCAGCGGGGGGTACTCCGGTACAGATACGCAGTATTTT.

The chain joins TRBV7-4 to TRBJ2-3; 8 bases agree with TRBD1. The length of the CDR3 is 15 residues. Germline CDR1 is SGHVT and CDR2 is SQSDAQ. Losses at the gene ends were 4 bases for V and 1 base for J; bases not matched to a gene: 4. CDR3: CASSSDRDCTDTQYF. The CDR3 DNA follows: TGTGCCAGCAGCTCGGACAGGGATTGCACAGATACGCAGTATTTT. Full variable domain (remainder filled in from reference TRBV7-4 and TRBJ2-3): GAGVSQSPRYKVAKRGRDVALRCDSISGHVTLYWYRQTLGQGSEVLTYSQSDAQRDKSGRPSGRFSAERPERSVSTLKIQRTEQGDSAVYLCASSSDRDCTDTQYFGPGTRLTVL.

A few counts support this clone. V and J are TRBV27 and TRBJ1-6, with D hard to call. Trimming took off 3 bases at V and 0 bases at J, with 12 bases between the two ends. Germline V gene lookup returns CDR1 MNHEY and CDR2 SMNVEV (reference sequence). The length of the CDR3 is 17 residues. The CDR3 loop is CASSLVAAFSYNSPLHF. The CDR3 coding sequence is TGTGCCAGCAGTTTGGTAGCAGCCTTCTCCTATAATTCACCCCTCCACTTT.

The chain combines TRBV10-2 with TRBJ2-1; 15 bases map to TRBD2. The trim removed 6 bases at V and 3 bases at J, leaving 3 bases unmatched. Looked up from germline, CDR1 is WSHSY and CDR2 is SAAADI. There are 16 residues in the CDR3. The CDR3 reads CASRGTSGGNYNEQFF. CDR3 coding DNA: TGCGCCAGCAGGGGGACTAGCGGGGGGAACTACAATGAGCAGTTCTTC.

The V and J genes are TRBV7-9 and TRBJ2-7; D not resolved. Trimming pared 3 bases from V and 6 bases from J, leaving 9 bases between. Germline lookup yields CDR1 SEHNR and CDR2 FQNEAQ (reference sequence). The CDR3 sequence is 12 residues long. CDR3 amino acids: CASSFEVSEQYF. The CDR3 coding sequence is TGTGCCAGCAGCTTCGAGGTTTCCGAGCAGTACTTC.

This chain joins TRBV6-4 and TRBJ2-5, with D perhaps TRBD2 (6 bases). V shed 5 bases and J shed 5 bases, with 15 bases lying between them. This CDR3 has 14 amino acids. Germline assignment: CDR1 MRHNA and CDR2 SNTAGT. The CDR3 spells CASSNGGPGETQYF. CDR3 sequence (DNA): TGTGCCAGCAGTAACGGAGGGCCGGGTGAGACCCAGTACTTC.

The gene calls are TRBV2 and TRBJ1-1; 10 nucleotides agree with TRBD1. Per germline, CDR1 SNHLY and CDR2 FYNNEI. This CDR3 region has 15 residues. J lost 5 bases, V lost 4 bases, and 7 bases had no gene match. CDR3 nucleotide sequence: TGTGCCAGCAGTGGGGACAGGGGCCGAGGGACTGAAGCTTTCTTT. Encoded protein: CASSGDRGRGTEAFF.

The V call is TRBV7-3, the J call TRBJ2-1, with TRBD1 as a possible D gene (5 bases). Germline V gives CDR1 SGHTA, CDR2 FQGTGA. V lost 5 bases to trimming and J lost 2 bases, with 10 bases between them. This CDR3 is 14 amino acids long. The CDR3 spells CASSPTRAYNEQFF. CDR3 sequence (DNA): TGTGCCAGCAGCCCAACCAGGGCCTACAATGAGCAGTTCTTC. Full variable domain (rest looked up from reference TRBV7-3 and TRBJ2-1): GAGVSQTPSNKVTEKGKYVELRCDPISGHTALYWYRQSLGQGPEFLIYFQGTGAADDSGLPNDRFFAVRPEGSVSTLKIQRTERGDSAVYLCASSPTRAYNEQFFGPGTRLTVL.

This chain uses TRBV6-6 with TRBJ2-2; D remains ambiguous. Germline V gene lookup returns CDR1 MNHNY and CDR2 SVGAGI (reference sequence). There are 15 residues in the CDR3. Trimming left V 2 bases short and J 0 bases short, with 7 bases between. The CDR3 bases are TGTGCCAGCAGTTACCGCACACCGAACACCGGGGAGCTGTTTTTT. Its protein product is CASSYRTPNTGELFF.

The chain carries TRBV5-1 and TRBJ1-3; 8 bases are a match to TRBD1. CDR1 and CDR2 (germline): SGHRS, YFSETQ. The CDR3 has 17 residues. V lost 0 bases to trimming and J lost 2 bases; unmatched junction nucleotides: 7. CDR3 nucleotide sequence: TGCGCCAGCAGCTTGGCCAGAGGGACAGGTCCTGGAAACACCATATATTTT. This sequence encodes CASSLARGTGPGNTIYF.

At least ten counts were recorded for this clone. The rearrangement joins TRBV2 to TRBJ2-6, with TRBD1 identical over 12 bases. Germline V gives CDR1 SNHLY, CDR2 FYNNEI. The junction had 10 bases not matched to a gene; V was cut back by 8 bases and J by 2 bases. CDR3 length: 18 amino acids. The CDR3 reads CASSLTGTGGAGANVLTF. CDR3 nucleotide sequence: TGTGCCAGCTCCCTCACCGGGACAGGGGGCGCTGGGGCCAACGTCCTGACTTTC.

This sequence joins TRBV19 and TRBJ2-2; 11 bases are a match to TRBD2. Unmatched junction bases numbered 8, after V lost 7 bases and J lost 4 bases. CDR1 LNHDA and CDR2 SQIVND come from the germline V gene (reference sequence). This CDR3 is built from 16 residues. The DNA of the CDR3 is TGTGCCAGTACCACCGGTAGCGGGGGGGTCACCGGGGAGCTGTTTTTT. This gives the protein CASTTGSGGVTGELFF.

This clone was seen a few times. This rearrangement joins TRBV28 to TRBJ1-2; 9 nucleotides match TRBD1. Trimming removed 4 bases from V and 11 bases from J; junction bases left unmatched: 5. Germline V CDR1 and CDR2: MDHEN, SYDVKM. This CDR3 region has 12 residues. Here the CDR3 reads CASSWGQGRYTF. CDR3 DNA sequence: TGTGCCAGCAGTTGGGGACAGGGAAGATACACCTTC.

V usage is TRBV30 and J usage is TRBJ2-1; 16 bases are a match to TRBD2. The V gene end was trimmed by 8 bases and the J gene end by 4 bases; junction bases not matched to a gene: 11. The CDR3 contains 17 residues. Germline values: CDR1 GTSNPN, CDR2 SVGIG (reference sequence). CDR3 DNA sequence: TGTGCCCAATCCGGGACTAGCGGGGGGGCGTGGTACAATGAGCAGTTCTTC. As protein: CAQSGTSGGAWYNEQFF.

The gene calls are TRBV7-2 and TRBJ2-7; TRBD1 matches 8 bases. The germline CDR1 and CDR2 sequences are SGHTA and FQGNSA. This CDR3 contains 13 residues. J gave up 3 bases and V 7 bases, and 5 bases lay outside the gene matches. CDR3 region: CASTDRVSYEQYF. DNA of the CDR3: TGTGCCAGCACGGACAGGGTAAGCTACGAGCAGTACTTC.

The genes are TRBV7-8 and TRBJ1-1; D may be TRBD1 (5 bases). This CDR3 has 14 residues. Germline assignment: CDR1 SGHVS and CDR2 FQNEAQ. V lost 3 bases and J lost 5, with 13 bases in between. The DNA for the CDR3 is TGTGCCAGCAGCTTGGCTAAGGGGAGGACTGAAGCTTTCTTT. Translation gives CASSLAKGRTEAFF.

V gene TRBV18 combines with J gene TRBJ1-1; D is perhaps TRBD1 (6 bases). This CDR3 has 13 amino acids. With 3 bases removed from V and 1 base from J, the gap between germline ends came to 6 bases. Germline V gene sequence: CDR1 KGHSH, CDR2 LQKENI. CDR3 sequence: CASSPRGNTEAFF. The CDR3 bases are TGTGCCAGCTCACCCAGGGGGAACACTGAAGCTTTCTTT.

The chain uses TRBV12-3 or TRBV12-4 and TRBJ1-1; D unclear. The V and J ends lost 0 bases and 5 bases respectively, with 7 bases between them. This CDR3 is 13 amino acids long. The DNA of the CDR3 is TGTGCCAGCAGTTTAGCACGAGGGACTGAAGCTTTCTTT. It specifies CASSLARGTEAFF.

V and J are TRBV6-6 and TRBJ2-7; TRBD2 agrees at 9 bases. Trimming at V came to 2 bases and at J to 3 bases, leaving 5 bases not matched to a gene. Germline V gives CDR1 MNHNY, CDR2 SVGAGI (reference sequence). The CDR3 spans 15 residues. Here the CDR3 reads CASSYVASGDYEQYF. Written as DNA, the CDR3 is TGTGCCAGCAGTTACGTTGCTAGCGGGGACTACGAGCAGTACTTC.